Listed below are T cell receptor beta chains from one sample, sequenced in a study of vaccination effects on CD4 cells after COVID-19. Using immunoSEQ multiplex PCR, the repertoire was profiled, and TCRdb retains in-frame clones only, with some absent. Among fewer than 40,000 clones listed, about 72% were seen once. These TCRs' antigens remain unknown. The sequences come from CD4+ T cells from PBMCs cultured with HCoV-229E spike peptides, collected before COVID-19 vaccination. These receptors were taken from a human donor who received a COVID-19 vaccine. The CDR3 runs from the conserved cysteine through the conserved F or W. A D gene is named only where the DNA matches it firmly. Some rows have no size entry. The others give once, few or many, or a class for an expanded clone.

TGTGCCAGCAGCCCAGGGTCAGGGACTGGAAACACCATATATTTT	CASSPGSGTGNTIYF	.	.	TRBV7-6	TRBJ1-3
TGTGCCAGCAGAATAGGGAAGGACTATGGCTACACCTTC	CASRIGKDYGYTF	.	few	TRBV2	TRBJ1-2
TGTGCCATCAAACCTAGCGGGAGGGACACCGGGGAGCTGTTTTTT	CAIKPSGRDTGELFF	TRBD2	.	TRBV10-3	TRBJ2-2
TGTGCCATCAGCTGGACAGGGGGTAGCAATCAGCCCCAGCATTTT	CAISWTGGSNQPQHF	TRBD1	.	TRBV10-3	TRBJ1-5
TGTGCCACCAGCACCCACTCCGGGACAGGGGTTTTT	CATSTHSGTGVF	TRBD1	.	TRBV15	TRBJ1-1
TGTGCCAGCAGTGCCGGACAGGGAGGGATACGTCAGCCCCAGCATTTT	CASSAGQGGIRQPQHF	TRBD1	once	TRBV6-2/TRBV6-3	TRBJ1-5
TGTGCCAGCAGCTTTTTGGGACCTTTAGATGGCTACACCTTC	CASSFLGPLDGYTF	.	few	TRBV7-9	TRBJ1-2
TGTGCCAGCTCACCCGGGGAGACCCAGTACTTC	CASSPGETQYF	.	.	TRBV18	TRBJ2-5
TGTGCCAGCAGCAAAATGGGACGGCCAAATCAGCCCCAGCATTTT	CASSKMGRPNQPQHF	.	.	TRBV13	TRBJ1-5
TGCAGTGCTAGTTATCGAGGGAACTATGGCTACACCTTC	CSASYRGNYGYTF	.	.	TRBV20-1	TRBJ1-2